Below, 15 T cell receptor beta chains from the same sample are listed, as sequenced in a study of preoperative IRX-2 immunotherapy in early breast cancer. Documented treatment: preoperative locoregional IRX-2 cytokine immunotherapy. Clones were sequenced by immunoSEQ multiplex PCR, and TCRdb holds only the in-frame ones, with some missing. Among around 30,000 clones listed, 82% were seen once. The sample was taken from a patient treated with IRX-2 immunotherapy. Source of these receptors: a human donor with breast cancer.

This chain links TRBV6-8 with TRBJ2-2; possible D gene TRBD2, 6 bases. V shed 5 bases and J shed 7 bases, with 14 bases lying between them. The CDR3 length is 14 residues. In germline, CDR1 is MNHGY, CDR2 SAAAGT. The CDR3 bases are TGTGCCAGCAGTGACGGAGGGGTGGACGGGGAGCTGTTTTTT. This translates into CASSDGGVDGELFF.

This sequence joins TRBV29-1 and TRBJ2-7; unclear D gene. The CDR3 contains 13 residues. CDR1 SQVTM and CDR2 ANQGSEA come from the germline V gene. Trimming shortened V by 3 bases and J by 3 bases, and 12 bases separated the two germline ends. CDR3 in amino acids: CSVEPQTGYEQYF. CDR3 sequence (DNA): TGCAGCGTTGAGCCCCAAACTGGCTACGAGCAGTACTTC.

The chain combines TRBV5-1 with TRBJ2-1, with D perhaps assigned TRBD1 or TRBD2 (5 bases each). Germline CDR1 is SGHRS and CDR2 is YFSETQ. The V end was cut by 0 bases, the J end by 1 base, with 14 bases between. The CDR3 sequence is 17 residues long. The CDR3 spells CASSLAWGRGSYNEQFF. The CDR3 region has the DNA TGCGCCAGCAGCTTGGCCTGGGGGAGAGGATCCTACAATGAGCAGTTCTTC.

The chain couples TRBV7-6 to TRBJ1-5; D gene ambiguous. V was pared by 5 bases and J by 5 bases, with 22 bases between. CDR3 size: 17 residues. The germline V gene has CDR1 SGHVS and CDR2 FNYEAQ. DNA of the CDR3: TGTGCCAGCAGCCCCCGGGTGGACCCGTCCGCCTATCAGCCCCAGCATTTT. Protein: CASSPRVDPSAYQPQHF.

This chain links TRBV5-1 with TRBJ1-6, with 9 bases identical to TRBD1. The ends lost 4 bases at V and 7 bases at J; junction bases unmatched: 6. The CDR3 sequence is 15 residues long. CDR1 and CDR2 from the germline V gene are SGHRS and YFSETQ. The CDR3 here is CASSPYRGLNSPLHF. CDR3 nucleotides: TGCGCCAGCAGCCCATACAGGGGGCTGAATTCACCCCTCCACTTT.

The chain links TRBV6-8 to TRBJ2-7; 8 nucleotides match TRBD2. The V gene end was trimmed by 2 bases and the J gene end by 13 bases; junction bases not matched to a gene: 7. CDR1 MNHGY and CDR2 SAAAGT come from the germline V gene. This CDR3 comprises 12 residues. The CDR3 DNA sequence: TGTGCCAGCAGTTACGCTAGCGGGCCCACCTACTTC. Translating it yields CASSYASGPTYF.

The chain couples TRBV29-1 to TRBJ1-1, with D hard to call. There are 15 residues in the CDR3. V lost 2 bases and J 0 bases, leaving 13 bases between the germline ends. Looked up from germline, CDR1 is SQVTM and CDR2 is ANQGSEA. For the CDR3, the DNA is TGCAGCGTTGAACTTCGGTTGAGGGTGAACACTGAAGCTTTCTTT. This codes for CSVELRLRVNTEAFF.

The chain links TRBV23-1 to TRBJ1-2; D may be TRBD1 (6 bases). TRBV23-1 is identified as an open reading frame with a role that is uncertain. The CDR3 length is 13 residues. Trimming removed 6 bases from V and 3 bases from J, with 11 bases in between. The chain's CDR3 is CASSQRGDYGYTF. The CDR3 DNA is TGCGCCAGCAGCCAAAGGGGGGACTATGGCTACACCTTC.

CDR3 nucleotides: TGTGCCAGCGCGACAGGCCCCAATCAGCCCCAGCATTTT. Translated: CASATGPNQPQHF. The chain has TRBV6-8 and TRBJ1-5; D possibly corresponds to TRBD1 (6 bases). Germline lookup yields CDR1 MNHGY and CDR2 SAAAGT. The CDR3 has 13 amino acids. V shed 8 bases and J shed 3 bases, with 11 bases lying between them.

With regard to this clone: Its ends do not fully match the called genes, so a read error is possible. This CDR3 is CAISVGLAGVQETQYF. The CDR3 coding sequence is TGTGCCATCAGTGTGGGACTAGCGGGGGTCCAAGAGACCCAGTACTTC. The rearrangement joins TRBV6-8 to TRBJ2-5; TRBD2 matches at 14 bases. CDR3 length: 16 residues. Germline lookup yields CDR1 MNHGY and CDR2 SAAAGT.

CDR3 loop: CASSLPGTGSYGYTF. DNA of the CDR3: TGCGCCAGCAGCTTACCCGGGACAGGGAGCTATGGCTACACCTTC. The chain recombines TRBV5-1 with TRBJ1-2; TRBD1 agrees at 9 bases. CDR3 length: 15 amino acids. J was trimmed by 4 bases and V by 2 bases; bases with no gene match: 6. Germline CDR1 reads SGHRS; CDR2 reads YFSETQ.

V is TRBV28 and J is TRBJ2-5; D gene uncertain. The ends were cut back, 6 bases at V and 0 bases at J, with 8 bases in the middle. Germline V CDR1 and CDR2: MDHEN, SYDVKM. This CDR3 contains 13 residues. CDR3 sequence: CASRENNQETQYF. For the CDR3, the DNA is TGTGCCAGCAGGGAGAACAACCAAGAGACCCAGTACTTC.

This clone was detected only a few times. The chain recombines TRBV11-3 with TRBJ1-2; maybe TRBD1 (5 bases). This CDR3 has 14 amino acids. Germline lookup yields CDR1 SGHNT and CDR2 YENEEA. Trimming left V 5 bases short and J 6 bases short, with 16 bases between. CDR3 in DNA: TGTGCCAGCAGCCCCCCCGGGACGGATAATGGCTACACCTTC. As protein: CASSPPGTDNGYTF.

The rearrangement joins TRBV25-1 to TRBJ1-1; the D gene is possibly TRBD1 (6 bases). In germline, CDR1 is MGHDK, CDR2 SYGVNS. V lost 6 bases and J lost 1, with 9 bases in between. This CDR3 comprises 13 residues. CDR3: CASRDRPNTEAFF. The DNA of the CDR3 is TGTGCCAGCAGAGACAGGCCGAACACTGAAGCTTTCTTT.

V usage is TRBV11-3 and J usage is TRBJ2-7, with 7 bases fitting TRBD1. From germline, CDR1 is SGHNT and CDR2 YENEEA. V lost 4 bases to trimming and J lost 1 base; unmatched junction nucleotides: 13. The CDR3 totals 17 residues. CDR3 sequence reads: CASSSNGRDRSSYEQYF. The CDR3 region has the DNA TGTGCCAGCAGCTCTAATGGCCGGGACAGAAGTTCCTACGAGCAGTACTTC. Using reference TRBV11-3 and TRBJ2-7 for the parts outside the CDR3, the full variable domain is EAGVVQSPRYKIIEKKQPVAFWCNPISGHNTLYWYLQNLGQGPELLIRYENEEAVDDSQLPKDRFSAERLKGVDSTLKIQPAELGDSAVYLCASSSNGRDRSSYEQYFGPGTRLTVT.